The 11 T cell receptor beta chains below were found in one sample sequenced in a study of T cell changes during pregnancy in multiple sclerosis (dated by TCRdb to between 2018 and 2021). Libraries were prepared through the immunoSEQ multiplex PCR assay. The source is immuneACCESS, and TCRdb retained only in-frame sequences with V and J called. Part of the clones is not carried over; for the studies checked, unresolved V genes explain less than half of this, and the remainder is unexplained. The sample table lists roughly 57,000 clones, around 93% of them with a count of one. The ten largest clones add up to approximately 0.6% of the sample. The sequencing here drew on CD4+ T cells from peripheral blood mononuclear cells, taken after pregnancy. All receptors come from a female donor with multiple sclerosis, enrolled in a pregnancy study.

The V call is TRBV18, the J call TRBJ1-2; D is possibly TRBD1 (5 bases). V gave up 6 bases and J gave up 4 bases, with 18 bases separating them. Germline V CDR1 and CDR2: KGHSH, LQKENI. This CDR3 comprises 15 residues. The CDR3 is CASSAQGRGSYGYTF. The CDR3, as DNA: TGTGCCAGCTCGGCCCAGGGTAGGGGCAGCTATGGCTACACCTTC.

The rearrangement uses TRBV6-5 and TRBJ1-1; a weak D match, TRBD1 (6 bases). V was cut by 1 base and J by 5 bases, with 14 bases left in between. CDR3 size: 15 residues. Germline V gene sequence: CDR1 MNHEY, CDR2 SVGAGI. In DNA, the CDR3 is TGTGCCAGCAGTTACTGGGGGGGGGCGGGAACTGAAGCTTTCTTT. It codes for CASSYWGGAGTEAFF.

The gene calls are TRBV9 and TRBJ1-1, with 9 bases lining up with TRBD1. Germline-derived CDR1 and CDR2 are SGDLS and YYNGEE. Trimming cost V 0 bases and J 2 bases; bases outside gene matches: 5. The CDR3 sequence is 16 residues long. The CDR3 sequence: CASSVAQGAGNTEAFF. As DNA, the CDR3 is TGTGCCAGCAGCGTAGCACAGGGGGCCGGCAACACTGAAGCTTTCTTT.

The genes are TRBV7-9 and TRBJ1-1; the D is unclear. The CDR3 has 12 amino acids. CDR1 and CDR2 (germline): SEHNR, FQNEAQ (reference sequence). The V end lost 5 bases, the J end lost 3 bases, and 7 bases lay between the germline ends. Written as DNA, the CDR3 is TGTGCCAGCAGCCCGGGAGACACTGAAGCTTTCTTT. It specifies CASSPGDTEAFF. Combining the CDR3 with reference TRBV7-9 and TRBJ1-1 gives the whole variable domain DTGVSQNPRHKITKRGQNVTFRCDPISEHNRLYWYRQTLGQGPEFLTYFQNEAQLEKSRLLSDRFSAERPKGSFSTLEIQRTEQGDSAMYLCASSPGDTEAFFGQGTRLTVV.

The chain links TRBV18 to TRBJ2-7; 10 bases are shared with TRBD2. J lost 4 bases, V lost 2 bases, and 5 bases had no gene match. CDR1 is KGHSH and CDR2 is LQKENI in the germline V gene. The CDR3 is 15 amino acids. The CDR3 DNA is TGTGCCAGCTCACCAGGTCTAGCGGGGGTATACGAGCAGTACTTC. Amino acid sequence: CASSPGLAGVYEQYF. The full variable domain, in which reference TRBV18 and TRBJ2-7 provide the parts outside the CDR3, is NAGVMQNPRHLVRRRGQEARLRCSPMKGHSHVYWYRQLPEEGLKFMVYLQKENIIDESGMPKERFSAEFPKEGPSILRIQQVVRGDSAAYFCASSPGLAGVYEQYFGPGTRLTVT.

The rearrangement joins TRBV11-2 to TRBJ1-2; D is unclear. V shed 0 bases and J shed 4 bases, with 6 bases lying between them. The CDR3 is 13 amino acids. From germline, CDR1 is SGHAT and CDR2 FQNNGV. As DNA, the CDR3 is TGTGCCAGCAGCTTAGATAAGAGCTATGGCTACACCTTC. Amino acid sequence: CASSLDKSYGYTF.

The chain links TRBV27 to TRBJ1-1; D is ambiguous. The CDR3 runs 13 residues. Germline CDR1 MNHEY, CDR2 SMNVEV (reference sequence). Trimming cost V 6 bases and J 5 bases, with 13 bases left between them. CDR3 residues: CASRRYPGTEAFF. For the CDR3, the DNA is TGTGCCAGCAGGCGTTACCCGGGAACTGAAGCTTTCTTT.

The CDR3 is CASSTSGQSSYNSPLHF. The CDR3 DNA is TGTGCCAGCAGCACCTCAGGGCAAAGCTCCTATAATTCACCCCTCCACTTT. V and J are TRBV21-1 and TRBJ1-6; the D segment call TRBD1 is taken from the table without a DNA check. TRBV21-1 is listed as a pseudogene. This CDR3 spans 17 amino acids.

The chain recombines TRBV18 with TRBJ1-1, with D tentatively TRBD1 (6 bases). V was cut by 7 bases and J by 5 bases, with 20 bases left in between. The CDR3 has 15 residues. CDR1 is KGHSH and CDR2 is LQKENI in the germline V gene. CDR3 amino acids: CASLSVGGADTEAFF. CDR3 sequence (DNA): TGTGCCAGCTTATCAGTCGGGGGGGCGGATACTGAAGCTTTCTTT. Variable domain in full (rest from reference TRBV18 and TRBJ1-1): NAGVMQNPRHLVRRRGQEARLRCSPMKGHSHVYWYRQLPEEGLKFMVYLQKENIIDESGMPKERFSAEFPKEGPSILRIQQVVRGDSAAYFCASLSVGGADTEAFFGQGTRLTVV.

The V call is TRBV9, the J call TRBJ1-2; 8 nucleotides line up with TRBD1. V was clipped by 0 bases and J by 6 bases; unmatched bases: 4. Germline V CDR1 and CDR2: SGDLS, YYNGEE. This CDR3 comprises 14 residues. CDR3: CASSVVGTGDGYTF. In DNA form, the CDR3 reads TGTGCCAGCAGCGTAGTGGGGACAGGTGATGGCTACACCTTC.

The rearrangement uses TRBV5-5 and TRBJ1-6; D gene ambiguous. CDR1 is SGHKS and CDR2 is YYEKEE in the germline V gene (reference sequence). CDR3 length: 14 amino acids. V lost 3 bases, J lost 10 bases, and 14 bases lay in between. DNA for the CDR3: TGTGCCAGCAGCTCTCCAGGAGGTGTATCACCCCTCCACTTT. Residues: CASSSPGGVSPLHF.